Below are 26 T cell receptor beta chains sequenced from a single sample in a study of cytomegalovirus exposure and HLA in healthy donors. PCR involved 60 Vbeta and 13 Jbeta primers. The data were produced by immunoSEQ multiplex PCR, yet TCRdb's version contains in-frame clones alone and is incomplete. The table lists 43,000 or so clones, roughly 60% of them singletons. Sequencing was performed on PBMCs. Receptors originate from a human donor in good health.

The rearrangement uses TRBV6-5 and TRBJ2-7; maybe TRBD2 (5 bases). V was clipped by 7 bases and J by 5 bases, with 18 bases between them. The CDR3 consists of 14 residues. Germline V CDR1 and CDR2: MNHEY, SVGAGI. The CDR3 sequence: CASTISFGSNEQYF. The CDR3 nucleotides read TGTGCCAGCACCATTTCGTTTGGGAGTAACGAGCAGTACTTC.

This chain uses TRBV5-1 with TRBJ2-3, with TRBD2 identical over 10 bases. CDR1 and CDR2 from the germline V gene are SGHRS and YFSETQ. V was pared by 5 bases and J by 5 bases, with 8 bases of the junction left unmatched. The CDR3 is made up of 15 amino acids. DNA for the CDR3: TGCGCCAGCAGTCATAGCGGGGGGCCGGAAGATACGCAGTATTTT. It codes for CASSHSGGPEDTQYF.

V usage is TRBV28 and J usage is TRBJ2-7; a possible D gene is TRBD1 (6 bases). V lost 5 bases and J lost 2, with 13 bases in between. The germline gives CDR1 MDHEN, CDR2 SYDVKM. The CDR3 is made up of 14 amino acids. CDR3 region: CASSPSGQTYEQYF. The CDR3 region has the DNA TGTGCCAGCAGTCCTTCGGGACAAACCTACGAGCAGTACTTC.

The chain carries TRBV7-8 and TRBJ2-2, with D maybe TRBD2 (6 bases). With 3 bases removed from V and 7 bases from J, the gap between germline ends came to 6 bases. Germline V lookup: CDR1 SGHVS, CDR2 FQNEAQ. The CDR3 consists of 12 residues. The CDR3: CASSFGGGELFF. Here the CDR3 DNA reads TGTGCCAGCAGCTTCGGGGGCGGGGAGCTGTTTTTT.

The V call is TRBV6-7, the J call TRBJ1-2; D is possibly TRBD1 (5 bases). Being an ORF, TRBV6-7 has a function that is uncertain. Trimming left V 8 bases short and J 6 bases short, with 25 bases between. This CDR3 has 16 amino acids. The CDR3 bases are TGTGCCAGCGGTCACGTGCCAGGGTGTCGGAAGGATGGCTACACCTTC. Translating gives CASGHVPGCRKDGYTF.

The rearrangement uses TRBV5-4 and TRBJ2-5, with D hard to call. Germline V gene data show CDR1 as SGHNT and CDR2 as YYREEE (reference sequence). The CDR3 length is 16 residues. V lost 6 bases and J lost 4, with 22 bases in between. The CDR3 loop reads CASTKRQLGSLETQYF. CDR3 bases: TGTGCCAGCACCAAACGTCAGCTAGGATCGCTAGAGACCCAGTACTTC.

The rearrangement uses TRBV4-3 and TRBJ2-2; unclear D gene. Germline V gives CDR1 LGHNA, CDR2 YSLEER. CDR3 size: 14 residues. Trimming removed 1 base at V and 3 bases at J, with 6 bases between. CDR3 nucleotides: TGCGCCAGCAGCCAAGGTCCCTACACCGGGGAGCTGTTTTTT. Translated: CASSQGPYTGELFF.

This chain joins TRBV18 and TRBJ1-2, with 10 positions matching TRBD1. Unmatched junction bases numbered 7, after V lost 3 bases and J lost 6 bases. The length of the CDR3 is 15 residues. The germline gives CDR1 KGHSH, CDR2 LQKENI. As DNA, the CDR3 is TGTGCCAGCTCACCTACCGGGACAGGGGACCATGGCTACACCTTC. Its translation: CASSPTGTGDHGYTF. Using reference TRBV18 and TRBJ1-2 for the parts outside the CDR3, the full variable domain is NAGVMQNPRHLVRRRGQEARLRCSPMKGHSHVYWYRQLPEEGLKFMVYLQKENIIDESGMPKERFSAEFPKEGPSILRIQQVVRGDSAAYFCASSPTGTGDHGYTFGSGTRLTVV.

The V call is TRBV6-6, the J call TRBJ2-7; the D gene is possibly TRBD1 (6 bases). V lost 7 bases and J lost 5, with 21 bases in between. There are 15 residues in the CDR3. Looked up from germline, CDR1 is MNHNY and CDR2 is SVGAGI (reference sequence). CDR3 coding DNA: TGTGCCAGCATCCTTTCCGGGACAAAGGGCGACGAGCAGTACTTC. Encoded protein: CASILSGTKGDEQYF.

The rearrangement links TRBV7-6 to TRBJ2-1; D is perhaps TRBD2 (7 bases). The length of the CDR3 is 15 residues. CDR1 and CDR2 from the germline V gene are SGHVS and FNYEAQ. Trimming pared 6 bases from V and 3 bases from J, leaving 15 bases between. DNA of the CDR3: TGTGCCAGCAGTTGGGGAGGGGGGGACTACAATGAGCAGTTCTTC. Translated: CASSWGGGDYNEQFF.

This sequence joins TRBV7-9 and TRBJ1-4, with D perhaps TRBD1 (5 bases). Germline V gene data show CDR1 as SEHNR and CDR2 as FQNEAQ (reference sequence). The CDR3 spans 14 residues. V lost 8 bases to trimming and J lost 1 base, with 11 bases between them. The CDR3 DNA reads as TGTGCCAGCGGAACAGGCTTAACTAATGAAAAACTGTTTTTT. It codes for CASGTGLTNEKLFF.

The V call is TRBV11-2, the J call TRBJ2-1; D perhaps matches TRBD2 (6 bases). Trimming removed 1 base from V and 12 bases from J, with 13 bases in between. This CDR3 contains 13 residues. Germline V CDR1 and CDR2: SGHAT, FQNNGV. CDR3 protein: CASSLGREERQFF. The DNA of the CDR3 is TGTGCCAGCAGCTTAGGCAGGGAGGAACGGCAGTTCTTC.

The J gene is TRBJ1-2, the V gene TRBV28, with D hard to call. The V and J ends lost 7 bases and 4 bases respectively, with 7 bases between them. CDR1 is MDHEN and CDR2 is SYDVKM in the germline V gene. The CDR3 loop spans 11 amino acids. This CDR3 reads CASTPGYGYTF. The CDR3 coding sequence is TGTGCCAGCACCCCCGGCTATGGCTACACCTTC.

The chain is built from TRBV30 and TRBJ2-1; 7 bases are a match to TRBD1. The CDR3 extends over 17 amino acids. Germline V CDR1 and CDR2: GTSNPN, SVGIG (reference sequence). V shed 3 bases and J 5 bases; nucleotides not matched to a gene: 16. Here the CDR3 reads CAWSVWEQGKGHNEQFF. The DNA for the CDR3 is TGTGCCTGGAGCGTGTGGGAACAGGGGAAAGGGCACAATGAGCAGTTCTTC.

The V and J genes are TRBV19 and TRBJ1-2; D call uncertain. Germline CDR1 is LNHDA and CDR2 is SQIVND (reference sequence). The CDR3 totals 15 residues. The V end lost 1 base, the J end lost 3 bases, and 12 bases lay between the germline ends. CDR3 region: CASSIGPRMDYGYTF. In DNA form, the CDR3 reads TGTGCCAGTAGTATAGGGCCCAGAATGGACTATGGCTACACCTTC.

V gene TRBV4-1 combines with J gene TRBJ2-7; TRBD2 matches at 7 bases. V trimming: 5 bases; J trimming: 7 bases; junction bases outside the gene matches: 5. This CDR3 contains 12 residues. Germline V gene sequence: CDR1 MGHRA, CDR2 YSYEKL. The CDR3: CASSSDGGEQYF. For the CDR3, the DNA is TGCGCCAGCAGCTCCGACGGGGGGGAGCAGTACTTC.

The chain employs TRBV2 and TRBJ1-1; 9 nucleotides line up with TRBD1. With V trimmed by 8 bases and J by 5 bases, 6 bases remained unmatched. Germline assignment: CDR1 SNHLY and CDR2 FYNNEI. The CDR3 runs to 13 residues. CDR3: CASGGDRETEAFF. Here the CDR3 DNA reads TGTGCCAGCGGGGGGGACAGGGAAACTGAAGCTTTCTTT.

This clone was seen a handful of times. This CDR3 reads CASRRTGIYGYTF. DNA of the CDR3: TGTGCCAGCAGAAGGACGGGGATCTATGGCTACACCTTC. The chain employs TRBV28 and TRBJ1-2; D not certain. Looked up from germline, CDR1 is MDHEN and CDR2 is SYDVKM. The CDR3 sequence is 13 residues long. The V gene lost 6 bases and the J gene lost 4 bases, with 12 bases spanning the gap.

The gene calls are TRBV5-1 and TRBJ1-4, with a weak D call TRBD1 (5 bases). There are 14 residues in the CDR3. V lost 2 bases and J lost 7, with 12 bases in between. Germline CDR1 is SGHRS and CDR2 is YFSETQ. The DNA of the CDR3 is TGCGCCAGCAGCTTATCCCCAGGGCCTGAAAAACTGTTTTTT. Protein: CASSLSPGPEKLFF. Using reference TRBV5-1 and TRBJ1-4 for the parts outside the CDR3, the full variable domain is KAGVTQTPRYLIKTRGQQVTLSCSPISGHRSVSWYQQTPGQGLQFLFEYFSETQRNKGNFPGRFSGRQFSNSRSEMNVSTLELGDSALYLCASSLSPGPEKLFFGSGTQLSVL.

The gene calls are TRBV10-3 and TRBJ1-2; D gene unclear. V was pared by 8 bases and J by 8 bases, with 9 bases between. Germline CDR1 and CDR2: ENHRY and SYGVKD. The CDR3 consists of 10 residues. The CDR3 region has the DNA TGTGCCATCCTCCCTCTGGGCTACACCTTC. The encoded protein is CAILPLGYTF.

This clone has a handful of counts. The chain is built from TRBV5-1 and TRBJ2-7, with TRBD1 matching over 11 bases. Germline V CDR1 and CDR2: SGHRS, YFSETQ. This CDR3 spans 16 amino acids. V lost 4 bases and J lost 4; bases outside the gene matches: 10. This CDR3 reads CASSLYPGTGGYEQYF. The CDR3 region has the DNA TGCGCCAGCAGCCTCTACCCCGGGACAGGGGGGTACGAGCAGTACTTC. Looking up the rest from reference TRBV5-1 and TRBJ2-7 gives the full variable domain: KAGVTQTPRYLIKTRGQQVTLSCSPISGHRSVSWYQQTPGQGLQFLFEYFSETQRNKGNFPGRFSGRQFSNSRSEMNVSTLELGDSALYLCASSLYPGTGGYEQYFGPGTRLTVT.

This chain connects TRBV7-8 to TRBJ1-2; D might be TRBD1 (5 bases). Trimming cost V 4 bases and J 4 bases, with 10 bases left between them. From germline, CDR1 is SGHVS and CDR2 FQNEAQ. The length of the CDR3 is 13 residues. The CDR3 coding sequence is TGTGCCAGCAGCTCCGGGAGGGGCTATGGCTACACCTTC. It specifies CASSSGRGYGYTF. Variable domain in full (rest from reference TRBV7-8 and TRBJ1-2): GAGVSQSPRYKVAKRGQDVALRCDPISGHVSLFWYQQALGQGPEFLTYFQNEAQLDKSGLPSDRFFAERPEGSVSTLKIQRTQQEDSAVYLCASSSGRGYGYTFGSGTRLTVV.

V is TRBV30 and J is TRBJ1-6, with a tentative D call TRBD1 (5 bases). From germline, CDR1 is GTSNPN and CDR2 SVGIG (reference sequence). The V end was cut by 4 bases, the J end by 7 bases, with 17 bases between. The CDR3 extends over 15 amino acids. The CDR3 loop reads CAWTPGRGGNSPLHF. DNA for the CDR3: TGTGCCTGGACCCCAGGTCGGGGGGGAAATTCACCCCTCCACTTT.

This rearrangement joins TRBV7-9 to TRBJ1-2, with D unclear. Deletions cut 5 bases from V and 5 bases from J, with 15 bases between. Germline V gene sequence: CDR1 SEHNR, CDR2 FQNEAQ (reference sequence). The CDR3 is 14 amino acids. This CDR3 is CASSPHYREYGYTF. CDR3 nucleotides: TGTGCCAGCAGCCCACATTACCGGGAATATGGCTACACCTTC.

This chain uses TRBV6-5 with TRBJ1-2, with D hard to call. Germline CDR1 and CDR2: MNHEY and SVGAGI. CDR3 length: 15 amino acids. Between the trimmed V and J ends, which lost 6 bases and 6 bases, there was a span of 20 bases. Written as DNA, the CDR3 is TGTGCCAGCAGACAGACAACACGGCCCGTCGATGGCTACACCTTC. As protein: CASRQTTRPVDGYTF.

In DNA form, the CDR3 reads TGTGCCAGCAGCGCACTAGCGGGGAGCGTGACCCAGTACTTC. Its translation: CASSALAGSVTQYF. The chain joins TRBV2 to TRBJ2-5; 10 nucleotides agree with TRBD2. In germline, CDR1 is SNHLY, CDR2 FYNNEI. V lost 6 bases, J lost 7 bases, and 8 bases stayed unmatched. This CDR3 spans 14 amino acids. Full variable domain (rest looked up from reference TRBV2 and TRBJ2-5): EPEVTQTPSHQVTQMGQEVILRCVPISNHLYFYWYRQILGQKVEFLVSFYNNEISEKSEIFDDQFSVERPDGSNFTLKIRSTKLEDSAMYFCASSALAGSVTQYFGPGTRLLVL.